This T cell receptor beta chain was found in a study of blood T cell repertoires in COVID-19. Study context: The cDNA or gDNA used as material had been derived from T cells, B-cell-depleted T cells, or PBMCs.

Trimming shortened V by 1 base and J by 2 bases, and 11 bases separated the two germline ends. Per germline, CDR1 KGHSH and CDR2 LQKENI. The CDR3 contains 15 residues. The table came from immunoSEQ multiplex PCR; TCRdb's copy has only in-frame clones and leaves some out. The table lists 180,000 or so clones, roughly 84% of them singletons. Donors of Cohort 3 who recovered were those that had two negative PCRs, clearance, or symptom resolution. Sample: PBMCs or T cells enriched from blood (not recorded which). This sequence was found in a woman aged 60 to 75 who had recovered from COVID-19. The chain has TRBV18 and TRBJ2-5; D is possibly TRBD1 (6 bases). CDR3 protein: CASSPRSGAQETQYF. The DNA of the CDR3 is TGTGCCAGCTCACCACGGTCAGGGGCACAAGAGACCCAGTACTTC.